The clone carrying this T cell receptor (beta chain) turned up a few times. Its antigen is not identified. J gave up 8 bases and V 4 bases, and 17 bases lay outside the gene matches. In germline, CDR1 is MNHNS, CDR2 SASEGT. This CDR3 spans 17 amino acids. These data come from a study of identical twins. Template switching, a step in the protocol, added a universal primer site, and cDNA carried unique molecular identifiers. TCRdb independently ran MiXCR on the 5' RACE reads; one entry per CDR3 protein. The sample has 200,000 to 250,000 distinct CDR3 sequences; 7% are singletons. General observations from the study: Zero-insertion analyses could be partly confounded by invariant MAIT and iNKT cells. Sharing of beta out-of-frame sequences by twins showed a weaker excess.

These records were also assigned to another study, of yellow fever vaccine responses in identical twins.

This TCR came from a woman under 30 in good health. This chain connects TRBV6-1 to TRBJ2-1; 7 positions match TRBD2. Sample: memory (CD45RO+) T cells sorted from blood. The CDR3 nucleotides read TGTGCCAGCAGTGTCTTCCTGAGCGGGACTGGAGGGGATGAGCAGTTCTTC. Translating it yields CASSVFLSGTGGDEQFF.